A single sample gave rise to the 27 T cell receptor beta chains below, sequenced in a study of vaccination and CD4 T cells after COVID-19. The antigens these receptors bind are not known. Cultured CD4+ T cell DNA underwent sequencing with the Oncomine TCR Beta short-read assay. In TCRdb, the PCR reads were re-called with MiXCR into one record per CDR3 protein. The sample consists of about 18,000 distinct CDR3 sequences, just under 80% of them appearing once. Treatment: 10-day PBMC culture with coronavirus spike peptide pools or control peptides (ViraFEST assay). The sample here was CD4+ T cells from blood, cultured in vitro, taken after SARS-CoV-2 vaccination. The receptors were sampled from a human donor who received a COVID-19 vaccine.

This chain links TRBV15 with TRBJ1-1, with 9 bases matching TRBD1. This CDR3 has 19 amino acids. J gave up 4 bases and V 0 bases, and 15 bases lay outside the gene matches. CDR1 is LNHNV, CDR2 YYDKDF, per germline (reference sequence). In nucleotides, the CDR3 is TGTGCCACCAGCAGAGATCTCCGTAGTACAGGGGGCGCGGGCACTGAAGCTTTCTTT. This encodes CATSRDLRSTGGAGTEAFF.

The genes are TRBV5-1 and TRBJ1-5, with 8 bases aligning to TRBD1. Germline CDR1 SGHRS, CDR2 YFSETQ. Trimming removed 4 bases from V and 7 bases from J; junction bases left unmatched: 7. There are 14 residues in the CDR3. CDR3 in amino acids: CASSPGQGGQPQHF. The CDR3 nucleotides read TGCGCCAGCAGCCCCGGACAGGGAGGACAGCCCCAGCATTTT. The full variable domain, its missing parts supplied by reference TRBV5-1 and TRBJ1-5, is KAGVTQTPRYLIKTRGQQVTLSCSPISGHRSVSWYQQTPGQGLQFLFEYFSETQRNKGNFPGRFSGRQFSNSRSEMNVSTLELGDSALYLCASSPGQGGQPQHFGDGTRLSIL.

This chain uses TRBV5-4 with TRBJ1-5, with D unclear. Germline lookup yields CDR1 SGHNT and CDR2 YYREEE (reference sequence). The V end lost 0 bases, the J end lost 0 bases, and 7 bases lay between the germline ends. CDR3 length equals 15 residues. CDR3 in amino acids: CASSLAPGSNQPQHF. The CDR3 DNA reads TGTGCCAGCAGCTTGGCCCCGGGTAGCAATCAGCCCCAGCATTTT.

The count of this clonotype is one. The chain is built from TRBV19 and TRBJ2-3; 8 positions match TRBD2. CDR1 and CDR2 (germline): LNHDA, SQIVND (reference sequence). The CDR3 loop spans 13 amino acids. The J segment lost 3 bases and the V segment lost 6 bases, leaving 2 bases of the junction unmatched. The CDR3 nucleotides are TGTGCCAGTAGGTCTAGCGGGACAGATACGCAGTATTTT. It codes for CASRSSGTDTQYF.

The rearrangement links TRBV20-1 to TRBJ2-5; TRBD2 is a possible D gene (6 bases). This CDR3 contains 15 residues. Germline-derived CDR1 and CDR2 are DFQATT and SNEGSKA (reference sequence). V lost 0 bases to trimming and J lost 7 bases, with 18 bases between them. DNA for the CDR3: TGCAGTGCTAGAGATTGGCAGGAGGGGATAGTGACCCAGTACTTC. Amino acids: CSARDWQEGIVTQYF.

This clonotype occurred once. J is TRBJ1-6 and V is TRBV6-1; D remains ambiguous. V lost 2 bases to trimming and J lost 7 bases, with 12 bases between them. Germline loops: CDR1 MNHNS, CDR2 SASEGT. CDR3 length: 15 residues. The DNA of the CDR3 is TGTGCCAGCAGTGAAAGACCGAGCGGAAATTCACCCCTCCACTTT. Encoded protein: CASSERPSGNSPLHF.

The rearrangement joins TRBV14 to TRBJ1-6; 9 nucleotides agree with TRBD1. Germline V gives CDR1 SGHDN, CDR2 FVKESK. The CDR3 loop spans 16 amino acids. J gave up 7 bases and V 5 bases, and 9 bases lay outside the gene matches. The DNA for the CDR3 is TGTGCCAGCAGCTACAAAGTAGGACAGGGGAATTCACCCCTCCACTTT. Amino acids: CASSYKVGQGNSPLHF.

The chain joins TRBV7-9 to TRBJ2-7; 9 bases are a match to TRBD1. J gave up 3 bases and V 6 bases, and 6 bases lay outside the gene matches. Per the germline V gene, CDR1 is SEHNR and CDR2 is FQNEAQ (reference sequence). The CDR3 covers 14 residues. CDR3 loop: CASRTGTGSYEQYF. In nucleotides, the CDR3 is TGTGCCAGCAGGACCGGGACAGGGAGCTACGAGCAGTACTTC. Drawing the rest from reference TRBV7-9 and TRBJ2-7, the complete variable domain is DTGVSQNPRHKITKRGQNVTFRCDPISEHNRLYWYRQTLGQGPEFLTYFQNEAQLEKSRLLSDRFSAERPKGSFSTLEIQRTEQGDSAMYLCASRTGTGSYEQYFGPGTRLTVT.

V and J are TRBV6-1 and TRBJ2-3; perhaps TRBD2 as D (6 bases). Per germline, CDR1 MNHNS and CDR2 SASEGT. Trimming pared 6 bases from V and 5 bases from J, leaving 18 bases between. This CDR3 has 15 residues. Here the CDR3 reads CASSRGGTREDTQYF. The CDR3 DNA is TGTGCCAGCAGCCGGGGCGGGACCCGGGAAGATACGCAGTATTTT.

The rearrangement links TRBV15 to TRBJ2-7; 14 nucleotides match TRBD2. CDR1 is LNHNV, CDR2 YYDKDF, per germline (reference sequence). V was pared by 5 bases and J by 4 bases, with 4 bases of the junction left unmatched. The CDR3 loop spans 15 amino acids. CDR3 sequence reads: CATSARLAGGYEQYF. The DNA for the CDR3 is TGTGCCACCAGCGCCCGACTAGCGGGGGGGTACGAGCAGTACTTC.

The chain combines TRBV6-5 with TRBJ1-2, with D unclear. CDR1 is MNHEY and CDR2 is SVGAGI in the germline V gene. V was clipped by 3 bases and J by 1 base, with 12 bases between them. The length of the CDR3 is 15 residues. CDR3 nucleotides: TGTGCCAGCAGTTATCGGCAGCTCCTTAACTATGGCTACACCTTC. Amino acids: CASSYRQLLNYGYTF.

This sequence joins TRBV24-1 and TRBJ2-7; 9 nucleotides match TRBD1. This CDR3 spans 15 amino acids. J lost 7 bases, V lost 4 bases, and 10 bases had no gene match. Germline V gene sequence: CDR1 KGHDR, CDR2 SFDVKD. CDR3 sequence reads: CATSDSGTGSREQYF. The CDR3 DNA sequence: TGTGCCACCAGTGACTCCGGGACAGGGTCTAGGGAGCAGTACTTC.

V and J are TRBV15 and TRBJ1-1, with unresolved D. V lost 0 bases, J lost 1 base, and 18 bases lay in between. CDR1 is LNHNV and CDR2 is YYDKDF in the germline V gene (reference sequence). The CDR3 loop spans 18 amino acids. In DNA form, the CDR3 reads TGTGCCACCAGCAGAGATCTATTATTAGGGTCCTCGAACACTGAAGCTTTCTTT. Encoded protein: CATSRDLLLGSSNTEAFF.

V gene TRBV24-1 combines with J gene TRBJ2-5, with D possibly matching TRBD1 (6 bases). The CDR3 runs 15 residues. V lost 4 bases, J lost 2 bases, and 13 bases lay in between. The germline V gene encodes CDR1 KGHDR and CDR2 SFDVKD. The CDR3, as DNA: TGTGCCACCAGTGACCCCAAGACAGGACAAGAGACCCAGTACTTC. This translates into CATSDPKTGQETQYF.

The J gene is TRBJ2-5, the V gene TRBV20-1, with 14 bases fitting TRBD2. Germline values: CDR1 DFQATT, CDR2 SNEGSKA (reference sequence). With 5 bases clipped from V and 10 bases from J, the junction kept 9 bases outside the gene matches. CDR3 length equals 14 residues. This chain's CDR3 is CSAELPGLAGDQYF. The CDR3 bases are TGCAGTGCTGAACTCCCGGGACTAGCGGGGGACCAGTACTTC.

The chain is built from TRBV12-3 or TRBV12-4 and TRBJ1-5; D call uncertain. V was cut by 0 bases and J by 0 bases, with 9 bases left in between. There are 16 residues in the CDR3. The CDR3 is CASSLAGGDSNQPQHF. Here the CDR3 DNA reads TGTGCCAGCAGTTTAGCTGGCGGGGATAGCAATCAGCCCCAGCATTTT.

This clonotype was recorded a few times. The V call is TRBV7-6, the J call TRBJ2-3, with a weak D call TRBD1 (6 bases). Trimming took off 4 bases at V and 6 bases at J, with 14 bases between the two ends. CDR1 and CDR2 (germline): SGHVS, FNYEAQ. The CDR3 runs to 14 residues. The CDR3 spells CASSSLTGLDTQYF. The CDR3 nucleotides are TGTGCCAGCAGCTCCTTAACAGGGTTGGATACGCAGTATTTT.

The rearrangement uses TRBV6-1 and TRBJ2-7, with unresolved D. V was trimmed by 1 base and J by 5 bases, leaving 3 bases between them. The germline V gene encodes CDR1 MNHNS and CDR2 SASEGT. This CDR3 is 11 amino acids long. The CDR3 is CASSEGDEQYF. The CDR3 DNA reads TGTGCCAGCAGTGAAGGGGACGAGCAGTACTTC.

The CDR3 loop reads CASRELANTDTQYF. CDR3 in DNA: TGTGCCAGCAGGGAACTAGCAAACACAGATACGCAGTATTTT. The chain joins TRBV2 to TRBJ2-3; tentatively, D is TRBD2 (6 bases). Germline values: CDR1 SNHLY, CDR2 FYNNEI. V lost 6 bases and J 2 bases, leaving 12 bases between the germline ends. The CDR3 has 14 residues.

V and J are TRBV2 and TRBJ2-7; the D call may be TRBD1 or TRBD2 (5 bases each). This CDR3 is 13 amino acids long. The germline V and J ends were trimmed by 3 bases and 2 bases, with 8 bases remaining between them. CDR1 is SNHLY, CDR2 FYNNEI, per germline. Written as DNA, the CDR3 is TGTGCCAGCAGTGACCGGGGACCCTACGAGCAGTACTTC. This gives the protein CASSDRGPYEQYF.

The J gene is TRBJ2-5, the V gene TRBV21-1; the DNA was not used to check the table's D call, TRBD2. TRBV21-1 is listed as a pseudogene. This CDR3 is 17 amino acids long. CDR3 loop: CASSNQRGGKGQETQYF. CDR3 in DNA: TGTGCCAGCAGCAACCAGCGGGGGGGCAAGGGCCAAGAGACCCAGTACTTC.

The CDR3 protein is CASSLFALGETQYF. As DNA, the CDR3 is TGTGCCAGCAGCTTATTTGCCTTGGGAGAGACCCAGTACTTC. The chain joins TRBV7-2 to TRBJ2-5; D unclear. This CDR3 has 14 amino acids. V lost 2 bases, J lost 4 bases, and 11 bases lay in between. Germline lookup yields CDR1 SGHTA and CDR2 FQGNSA.

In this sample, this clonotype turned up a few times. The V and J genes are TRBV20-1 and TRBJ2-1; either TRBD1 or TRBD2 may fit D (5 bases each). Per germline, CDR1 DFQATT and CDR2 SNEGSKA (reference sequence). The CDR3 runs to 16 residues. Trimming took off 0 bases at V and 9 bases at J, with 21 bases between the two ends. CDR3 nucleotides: TGCAGTGCTAGAGATGGTTCCGTGGCCGGGGCCGCTGAGCAGTTCTTC. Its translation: CSARDGSVAGAAEQFF.

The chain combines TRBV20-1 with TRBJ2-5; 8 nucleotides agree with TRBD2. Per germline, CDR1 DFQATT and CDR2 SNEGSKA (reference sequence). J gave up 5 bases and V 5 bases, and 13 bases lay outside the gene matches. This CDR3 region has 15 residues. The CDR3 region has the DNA TGCAGTGCTCCTCCGGGTAGCGGGGATTTGGAGACCCAGTACTTC. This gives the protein CSAPPGSGDLETQYF.

The CDR3 coding sequence is TGTGCCAGCAGCCGAGAGACAGGGGAGAACACTGAAGCTTTCTTT. This encodes CASSRETGENTEAFF. The rearrangement joins TRBV11-3 to TRBJ1-1, with TRBD1 matching over 8 bases. Per germline, CDR1 SGHNT and CDR2 YENEEA. Unmatched junction bases numbered 6, after V lost 5 bases and J lost 1 base. The CDR3 totals 15 residues.

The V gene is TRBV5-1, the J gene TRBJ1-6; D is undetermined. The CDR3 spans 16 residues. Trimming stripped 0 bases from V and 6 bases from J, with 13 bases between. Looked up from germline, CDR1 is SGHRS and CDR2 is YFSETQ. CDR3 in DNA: TGCGCCAGCAGCTTGGACGTGAGTGGGCGTAATTCACCCCTCCACTTT. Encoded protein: CASSLDVSGRNSPLHF.

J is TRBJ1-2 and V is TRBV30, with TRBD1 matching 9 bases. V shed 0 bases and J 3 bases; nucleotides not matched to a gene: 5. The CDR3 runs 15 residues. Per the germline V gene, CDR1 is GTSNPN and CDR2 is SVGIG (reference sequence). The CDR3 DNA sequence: TGTGCCTGGAGTGTACCGACAGGGGGGCACTATGGCTACACCTTC. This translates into CAWSVPTGGHYGYTF.